Listed below are T cell receptor beta chains from one sample, sequenced in a study of CD8 T cells in Susac syndrome. TCRdb re-analysed the immunoSEQ multiplex PCR reads in MiXCR, keeping a single row per CDR3 protein. This sample has 120,000 to 150,000 distinct CDR3 sequences, with roughly 95% found just once. Specimen: CD4+ T cells from PBMCs. The receptors derive from a human donor with multiple sclerosis. Each CDR3 is given with its conserved first and last residue.

CDR3 protein,J gene,CDR3 length,V gene
CASSEERREQYF,TRBJ2-7,12,TRBV2
CASSPSGTGMSYTF,TRBJ1-2,14,TRBV5-1
CSVEGQGRETQYF,TRBJ2-5,13,TRBV29-1
CASSRNRLGRETQYF,TRBJ2-5,15,TRBV5-1
CASSPLAGPQETRYF,TRBJ2-5,15,TRBV9
CASSPKTTGELFF,TRBJ2-2,13,TRBV9
CASPNSTANYGYTF,TRBJ1-2,14,TRBV27
CSARDRGRARETQYF,TRBJ2-5,15,TRBV20-1
CASSPRRAINIQYF,TRBJ2-4,14,TRBV11-2
CSAGQGAGYGYTF,TRBJ1-2,13,TRBV20-1
CAIPQGENSSYEQYF,TRBJ2-7,15,TRBV21-1
CASSPMMVRSGYTF,TRBJ1-2,14,TRBV7-2
CATSIDRGRSYGYTF,TRBJ1-2,15,TRBV15
CASTPNGQGRAGELFF,TRBJ2-2,16,TRBV19
CSVGGTSGRLLDEQFF,TRBJ2-1,16,TRBV29-1
CASSQEAAPTHGYTF,TRBJ1-2,15,TRBV4-1
CASSVTGEMNTEAFF,TRBJ1-1,15,TRBV9
CASSLSQGSHEQYF,TRBJ2-7,14,TRBV11-1
CASRQGTHDPYGYTF,TRBJ1-2,15,TRBV6-1
CASSRKGASGPSSYNEQFF,TRBJ2-1,19,TRBV7-2
CASSSHDRMMRTEAFF,TRBJ1-1,16,TRBV7-3
CATSDPRTGLAGVNEQFF,TRBJ2-1,18,TRBV24-1
CASRNGGYNSPLHF,TRBJ1-6,14,TRBV27
CASSWRTGDPYNEQFF,TRBJ2-1,16,TRBV7-9
CASSQDPAASSGNTIYF,TRBJ1-3,17,TRBV4-3
CSVVMGQGSSYEQYF,TRBJ2-7,15,TRBV29-1
CASSYLQGEAFF,TRBJ1-1,12,TRBV6-6
CASSRETQYF,TRBJ2-5,10,TRBV7-8
CASRSGGAYNEQFF,TRBJ2-1,14,TRBV2
CASSLVRGQGASDTQYF,TRBJ2-3,17,TRBV6-1